One and the same sample provided the 23 T cell receptor beta chains below, sequenced in a study of neoadjuvant anti-PD-1 for oral cavity cancer. Some clones are missing from TCRdb's copy, which holds only in-frame ones; the method was immunoSEQ multiplex PCR. The table records about 14,000 clones, 65% to 70% of them present only once. The starting material was PBMCs, obtained before nivolumab (anti-PD-1) treatment. The receptors come from a person between 40 and 85 years old with oral cavity squamous cell carcinoma.

The chain links TRBV5-1 to TRBJ1-6, with D unclear. Germline lookup yields CDR1 SGHRS and CDR2 YFSETQ. V shed 1 base and J shed 7 bases, with 9 bases lying between them. The CDR3 is made up of 14 amino acids. Here the CDR3 DNA reads TGCGCCAGCAGCTTGATGGGCAGCAATTCACCCCTCCACTTT. Residues: CASSLMGSNSPLHF. Full variable domain (outside the CDR3, taken from reference TRBV5-1 and TRBJ1-6): KAGVTQTPRYLIKTRGQQVTLSCSPISGHRSVSWYQQTPGQGLQFLFEYFSETQRNKGNFPGRFSGRQFSNSRSEMNVSTLELGDSALYLCASSLMGSNSPLHFGNGTRLTVT.

The chain carries TRBV5-1 and TRBJ2-7; D unclear. The CDR3 spans 14 residues. Trimming stripped 3 bases from V and 6 bases from J, with 16 bases between. The germline V gene has CDR1 SGHRS and CDR2 YFSETQ. CDR3 in DNA: TGCGCCAGCAGCTCCGAAAACCGACCGGGCGAGCAGTACTTC. Protein sequence: CASSSENRPGEQYF.

This rearrangement joins TRBV28 to TRBJ1-5, with a weak D call TRBD1 (6 bases). The CDR3 totals 14 residues. Germline values: CDR1 MDHEN, CDR2 SYDVKM. Trimming removed 5 bases at V and 7 bases at J, with 15 bases between. The CDR3 region has the DNA TGTGCCAGCAGTGAAACGGGGGGGGGCCAGCCCCAGCATTTT. Translated: CASSETGGGQPQHF.

The chain is built from TRBV5-1 and TRBJ2-1; 8 positions agree with TRBD2. V was clipped by 3 bases and J by 5 bases; unmatched bases: 13. CDR3 length equals 17 residues. Germline-derived CDR1 and CDR2 are SGHRS and YFSETQ. CDR3 DNA sequence: TGCGCCAGCAGCTATCCGACCGGGACTAGGGCAGACAATGAGCAGTTCTTC. This translates into CASSYPTGTRADNEQFF.

J is TRBJ1-2 and V is TRBV7-2, with D hard to call. The CDR3 runs 19 residues. CDR1 and CDR2 (germline): SGHTA, FQGNSA. V gave up 7 bases and J gave up 0 bases, with 27 bases separating them. In DNA form, the CDR3 reads TGTGCCAGCACCTTGGTCCCCGGGGATATTGTATCTTCTAACTATGGCTACACCTTC. It codes for CASTLVPGDIVSSNYGYTF. The whole variable domain, remainder taken from reference TRBV7-2 and TRBJ1-2, is GAGVSQSPSNKVTEKGKDVELRCDPISGHTALYWYRQSLGQGLEFLIYFQGNSAPDKSGLPSDRFSAERTGGSVSTLTIQRTQQEDSAVYLCASTLVPGDIVSSNYGYTFGSGTRLTVV.

This clone was detected only a few times. The genes are TRBV18 and TRBJ2-5; D is possibly TRBD2 (6 bases). The germline V gene has CDR1 KGHSH and CDR2 LQKENI. V gave up 2 bases and J gave up 1 base, with 14 bases separating them. The CDR3 consists of 16 residues. The CDR3 DNA reads TGTGCCAGCTCACCAAAGGTGGCGGGGCCCCAAGAGACCCAGTACTTC. Its protein product is CASSPKVAGPQETQYF. Drawing the rest from reference TRBV18 and TRBJ2-5, the complete variable domain is NAGVMQNPRHLVRRRGQEARLRCSPMKGHSHVYWYRQLPEEGLKFMVYLQKENIIDESGMPKERFSAEFPKEGPSILRIQQVVRGDSAAYFCASSPKVAGPQETQYFGPGTRLLVL.

The sample holds a few counts of this clone. The chain employs TRBV12-5 and TRBJ1-2; D remains unclear. Germline CDR1 LGHNT, CDR2 FRNRAP. The ends were cut back, 0 bases at V and 6 bases at J, with 8 bases in the middle. The CDR3 is 13 residues long. The CDR3 here is CASGLVTEHGYTF. The DNA of the CDR3 is TGTGCTAGTGGTTTGGTAACAGAGCATGGCTACACCTTC.

V gene TRBV6-5 combines with J gene TRBJ1-2; 8 nucleotides match TRBD1. CDR1 MNHEY and CDR2 SVGAGI come from the germline V gene. J lost 4 bases, V lost 4 bases, and 8 bases had no gene match. This CDR3 region has 15 residues. This CDR3 reads CASSLLRQGAYGYTF. The CDR3 DNA sequence: TGTGCCAGCAGTTTACTCCGTCAGGGGGCCTATGGCTACACCTTC.

The CDR3 bases are TGCGCCAGCAGCTTGGAAGAGACCCAGTACTTC. Its protein is CASSLEETQYF. The chain employs TRBV5-1 and TRBJ2-5; unclear D gene. The CDR3 loop spans 11 amino acids. V lost 0 bases to trimming and J lost 3 bases, with 0 bases between them. Germline CDR1 SGHRS, CDR2 YFSETQ.

This sequence joins TRBV5-1 and TRBJ2-3; 11 bases are a match to TRBD2. Trimming took 0 bases from V and 6 from J; bases not matched to a gene: 3. The CDR3 loop spans 15 amino acids. Germline CDR1 is SGHRS and CDR2 is YFSETQ. CDR3: CASSLGSGGADTQYF. CDR3 nucleotide sequence: TGCGCCAGCAGCTTGGGTAGCGGGGGGGCTGATACGCAGTATTTT.

This sequence joins TRBV2 and TRBJ2-5; 9 positions agree with TRBD2. Germline CDR1 SNHLY, CDR2 FYNNEI. The CDR3 is made up of 16 amino acids. Trimming at V came to 3 bases and at J to 2 bases, leaving 7 bases not matched to a gene. The CDR3 loop reads CASSESGSGGQETQYF. In DNA, the CDR3 is TGTGCCAGCAGTGAGAGCGGTAGCGGGGGTCAAGAGACCCAGTACTTC.

The chain combines TRBV11-2 with TRBJ1-6; tentative D call: TRBD1 (5 bases). The CDR3 runs to 16 residues. Trimming left V 4 bases short and J 7 bases short, with 17 bases between. The germline V gene encodes CDR1 SGHAT and CDR2 FQNNGV. CDR3 DNA: TGTGCCAGCAGCTATCTTGGGGGGGGTGGGAATTCACCCCTCCACTTT. It encodes CASSYLGGGGNSPLHF.

In DNA form, the CDR3 reads TGTGCCAGCAGTGCGACCCGGGACAGTGGACAAGAGACCCAGTACTTC. Residues: CASSATRDSGQETQYF. The V gene is TRBV6-1, the J gene TRBJ2-5, with 7 bases fitting TRBD1. Per germline, CDR1 MNHNS and CDR2 SASEGT. V was clipped by 4 bases and J by 2 bases; unmatched bases: 10. The CDR3 has 16 amino acids.

The V and J genes are TRBV6-8 and TRBJ2-1; TRBD2 agrees at 7 bases. The ends lost 10 bases at V and 6 bases at J; junction bases unmatched: 3. CDR1 and CDR2 (germline): MNHGY, SAAAGT. The CDR3 has 11 residues. The CDR3 DNA follows: TGTGCCACCCCTAGCGGCAATGAGCAGTTCTTC. This encodes CATPSGNEQFF.

Relative to its sample, this clone is medium-sized (0.01 to 0.1%). The V and J genes are TRBV27 and TRBJ1-1; D is uncertain. Looked up from germline, CDR1 is MNHEY and CDR2 is SMNVEV (reference sequence). The V end lost 2 bases, the J end lost 1 base, and 5 bases lay between the germline ends. The CDR3 sequence is 13 residues long. The CDR3 loop reads CASSLVENTEAFF. The CDR3 bases are TGTGCCAGCAGTTTAGTGGAGAACACTGAAGCTTTCTTT.

V and J are TRBV28 and TRBJ2-7; 11 bases are a match to TRBD2. Germline CDR1 is MDHEN and CDR2 is SYDVKM. The CDR3 is 14 residues long. The ends lost 7 bases at V and 9 bases at J; junction bases unmatched: 11. The CDR3 region has the DNA TGTGCCAGCAACCCGGGACTAGCGGCAAGGGGGCAGTACTTC. Its protein product is CASNPGLAARGQYF.

The V gene is TRBV2, the J gene TRBJ1-2; a weak D match, TRBD1 (6 bases). Trimming removed 5 bases at V and 7 bases at J, with 20 bases between. The CDR3 covers 15 residues. Germline values: CDR1 SNHLY, CDR2 FYNNEI. The CDR3 nucleotides read TGTGCCAGCAGTCAGACCGGGACAAGGGGCGGTGGCTACACCTTC. Protein product: CASSQTGTRGGGYTF.

The rearrangement uses TRBV19 and TRBJ2-1; TRBD1 matches 7 bases. J was trimmed by 8 bases and V by 1 base; bases with no gene match: 14. The CDR3 is made up of 17 amino acids. Germline CDR1 is LNHDA and CDR2 is SQIVND (reference sequence). This CDR3 is CASSIGRGRTSGHEQFF. CDR3 coding DNA: TGTGCCAGTAGTATAGGAAGGGGGCGGACTTCGGGCCATGAGCAGTTCTTC.

V and J are TRBV9 and TRBJ2-5; maybe TRBD2 (5 bases). There are 13 residues in the CDR3. Per germline, CDR1 SGDLS and CDR2 YYNGEE. V lost 1 base and J lost 2, with 6 bases in between. Here the CDR3 DNA reads TGTGCCAGCAGCGTAACGGGGCAAGAGACCCAGTACTTC. It encodes CASSVTGQETQYF.

The chain links TRBV6-5 to TRBJ2-1; 7 bases align to TRBD2. This CDR3 contains 14 residues. The V segment lost 0 bases and the J segment 8 bases; nucleotides outside the gene matches: 4. Germline-derived CDR1 and CDR2 are MNHEY and SVGAGI. The CDR3 sequence is CASSYSATSYEQFF. CDR3 nucleotide sequence: TGTGCCAGCAGTTACTCGGCGACTAGCTATGAGCAGTTCTTC.

J is TRBJ2-6 and V is TRBV11-1; 7 positions agree with TRBD1. Germline V gene lookup returns CDR1 SGHAT and CDR2 FQDESV (reference sequence). The ends lost 7 bases at V and 0 bases at J; junction bases unmatched: 9. CDR3 length equals 17 residues. The CDR3 sequence: CASTQGQPSSGANVLTF. CDR3 DNA: TGTGCCAGCACCCAGGGACAGCCATCCTCTGGGGCCAACGTCCTGACTTTC.

The chain employs TRBV2 and TRBJ2-1; TRBD1 agrees at 7 bases. Germline CDR1 SNHLY, CDR2 FYNNEI. CDR3 size: 13 residues. Trimming took 2 bases from V and 9 from J; bases not matched to a gene: 4. CDR3 sequence: CASSEQTGTEQFF. CDR3 nucleotides: TGTGCCAGCAGTGAACAGACAGGGACTGAGCAGTTCTTC.

The chain has TRBV6-1 and TRBJ2-3; no clear D gene. V was pared by 0 bases and J by 4 bases, with 2 bases between. In germline, CDR1 is MNHNS, CDR2 SASEGT. The CDR3 runs 12 residues. CDR3 loop: CASSEASDTQYF. CDR3 nucleotide sequence: TGTGCCAGCAGTGAAGCGTCAGATACGCAGTATTTT.